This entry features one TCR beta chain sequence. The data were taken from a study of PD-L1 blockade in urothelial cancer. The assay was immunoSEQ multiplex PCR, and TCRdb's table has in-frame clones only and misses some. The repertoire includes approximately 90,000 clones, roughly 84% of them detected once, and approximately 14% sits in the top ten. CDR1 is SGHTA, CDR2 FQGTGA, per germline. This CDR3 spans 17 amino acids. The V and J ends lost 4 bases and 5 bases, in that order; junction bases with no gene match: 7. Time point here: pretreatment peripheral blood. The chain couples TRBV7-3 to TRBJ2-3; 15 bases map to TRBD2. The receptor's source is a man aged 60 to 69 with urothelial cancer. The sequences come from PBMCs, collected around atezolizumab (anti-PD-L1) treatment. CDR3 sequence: CASSSKGLAGGGDTQYF. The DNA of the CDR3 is TGTGCCAGCAGCTCAAAGGGACTAGCGGGGGGTGGAGATACGCAGTATTTT.